These 27 T cell receptor beta chains came from one sample sequenced in a study of high-grade serous ovarian cancer treatment subgroups. The tumor samples were collected prior to definitive surgery or chemotherapy. The method was immunoSEQ multiplex PCR; TCRdb's version includes in-frame clones alone and lacks a portion of them. The sample lists about 2,400 clones, roughly 80% occurring once. The sequencing input was tumor tissue. These receptor sequences come from a human donor with high-grade serous ovarian cancer.

J is TRBJ1-2 and V is TRBV11-3; D is perhaps TRBD1 (6 bases). From germline, CDR1 is SGHNT and CDR2 YENEEA. V was shortened by 5 bases and J by 7 bases, with 20 bases between the two germline ends. There are 15 residues in the CDR3. This chain's CDR3 is CASSENSAGTTGYTF. The CDR3 DNA reads TGTGCCAGCAGCGAAAACTCCGCCGGGACAACTGGCTACACCTTC.

The chain has TRBV12-5 and TRBJ2-7; possible D gene TRBD2, 6 bases. CDR3 size: 14 residues. The V end was cut by 9 bases, the J end by 0 bases, with 15 bases between. CDR1 and CDR2 from the germline V gene are LGHNT and FRNRAP. CDR3 sequence: CASEGPGSSYEQYF. CDR3 nucleotide sequence: TGTGCTAGCGAGGGGCCCGGGAGCTCCTACGAGCAGTACTTC. The entire variable domain, with the rest obtained from reference TRBV12-5 and TRBJ2-7, is as follows: DARVTQTPRHKVTEMGQEVTMRCQPILGHNTVFWYRQTMMQGLELLAYFRNRAPLDDSGMPKDRFSAEMPDATLATLKIQPSEPRDSAVYFCASEGPGSSYEQYFGPGTRLTVT.

CDR3 coding DNA: TGTGCCAGCAGCTCCCCGGGACTAAACAATGAGCAGTTCTTC. The encoded protein is CASSSPGLNNEQFF. The chain recombines TRBV9 with TRBJ2-1; 7 bases match TRBD2. This CDR3 comprises 14 residues. Per the germline V gene, CDR1 is SGDLS and CDR2 is YYNGEE. V was clipped by 4 bases and J by 5 bases; unmatched bases: 6.

The V gene is TRBV5-6, the J gene TRBJ1-5; D not certain. Trimming stripped 0 bases from V and 0 bases from J, with 7 bases between. This CDR3 is built from 15 residues. Germline CDR1 SGHDT, CDR2 YYEEEE. The CDR3 DNA sequence: TGTGCCAGCAGCTTGGGACATTATAGCAATCAGCCCCAGCATTTT. As protein: CASSLGHYSNQPQHF.

Here the CDR3 reads CASTRGRGNTEAFF. The CDR3, as DNA: TGTGCCAGCACGAGAGGCCGAGGGAACACTGAAGCTTTCTTT. The chain combines TRBV2 with TRBJ1-1; D uncertain. The CDR3 is made up of 14 amino acids. CDR1 is SNHLY, CDR2 FYNNEI, per germline. The V end was cut by 7 bases, the J end by 1 base, with 13 bases between.

This clone was seen just once. The chain is built from TRBV30 and TRBJ1-2; 7 bases map to TRBD1. The CDR3 sequence is 11 residues long. The J segment lost 3 bases and the V segment lost 8 bases, leaving 3 bases of the junction unmatched. Looked up from germline, CDR1 is GTSNPN and CDR2 is SVGIG (reference sequence). The CDR3: CAQDRDYGYTF. CDR3 DNA sequence: TGTGCCCAAGACAGGGACTATGGCTACACCTTC.

A remark on this clone: The sample has other DNA sequences that encode this CDR3 too. The chain recombines TRBV29-1 with TRBJ2-3, with D unresolved. The CDR3 totals 11 residues. Germline V gene sequence: CDR1 SQVTM, CDR2 ANQGSEA. V gave up 4 bases and J gave up 3 bases, with 5 bases separating them. The chain's CDR3 is CSVGSTDTQYF. The CDR3 DNA is TGCAGCGTTGGATCTACAGATACGCAGTATTTT.

Points on this clone: At one of its ends the junction is not consistent with the germline gene, which may arise from a read error. The same CDR3 also results from other DNA sequences found in this sample. The chain couples TRBV9 to TRBJ1-1; D not certain. This CDR3 comprises 14 residues. CDR1 and CDR2 (germline): SGDLS, YYNGEE. CDR3 protein: CASSEDGVNTEAFF. CDR3 in DNA: TGTGCCAGCAGCGAAGACGGAGTTAACACTGAAGCCTTCTTT.

This rearrangement joins TRBV19 to TRBJ2-2; TRBD1 is a possible D gene (6 bases). With 4 bases removed from V and 7 bases from J, the gap between germline ends came to 19 bases. The CDR3 runs to 16 residues. The germline CDR1 and CDR2 sequences are LNHDA and SQIVND (reference sequence). Written as DNA, the CDR3 is TGTGCCAGTAGTAACCGGGACATGGGGATTAACGGGGAGCTGTTTTTT. Translated, it gives CASSNRDMGINGELFF.

This CDR3 reads CASSLLGQANTEAFF. In DNA form, the CDR3 reads TGTGCCAGCAGCTTGCTTGGCCAGGCGAACACTGAAGCTTTCTTT. This chain uses TRBV5-6 with TRBJ1-1; no reliable D call. The V end was cut by 1 base, the J end by 1 base, with 11 bases between. This CDR3 contains 15 residues. CDR1 and CDR2 from the germline V gene are SGHDT and YYEEEE.

This chain links TRBV2 with TRBJ2-5, with D tentatively TRBD1 or TRBD2 (6 bases each). The J call may be mistaken, given a closer DNA end match to TRBJ2-7. This CDR3 has 14 amino acids. Germline CDR1 and CDR2: SNHLY and FYNNEI. CDR3 in amino acids: CASRRDTGSYEQYF. As DNA, the CDR3 is TGTGCCAGCAGGAGGGACACCGGGAGCTACGAGCAGTACTTC.

V is TRBV7-7 and J is TRBJ2-5, with 9 nucleotides matching TRBD1. Germline V gene data show CDR1 as SSHAT and CDR2 as FNYEAQ (reference sequence). The CDR3 consists of 13 residues. With V trimmed by 5 bases and J by 11 bases, 9 bases remained unmatched. The CDR3 loop is CASSTGTGWEQYF. The CDR3 DNA is TGTGCCAGCAGCACCGGGACAGGGTGGGAGCAGTACTTC.

This clone has just one count. The chain recombines TRBV5-6 with TRBJ2-5; either TRBD1 or TRBD2 may supply D (5 bases each). Germline values: CDR1 SGHDT, CDR2 YYEEEE. Trimming cost V 3 bases and J 4 bases, with 16 bases left between them. CDR3 length equals 15 residues. The CDR3 sequence: CASSYRGTGLETQYF. The CDR3 DNA sequence: TGTGCCAGCAGCTATCGGGGCACAGGTCTAGAGACCCAGTACTTC.

The gene calls are TRBV18 and TRBJ2-6; D uncertain. Germline values: CDR1 KGHSH, CDR2 LQKENI. Trimming shortened V by 0 bases and J by 1 base, and 7 bases separated the two germline ends. The CDR3 runs 16 residues. CDR3 sequence (DNA): TGTGCCAGCTCACCACCCTCCCTATCTGGGGCCAACGTCCTGACTTTC. This encodes CASSPPSLSGANVLTF.

V and J are TRBV19 and TRBJ2-7; no clear D. The CDR3 has 13 residues. Germline V CDR1 and CDR2: LNHDA, SQIVND (reference sequence). The ends were cut back, 6 bases at V and 1 base at J, with 10 bases in the middle. The CDR3 spells CASSFEPSYEQYF. The CDR3 DNA is TGTGCCAGTAGCTTCGAACCTTCCTACGAGCAGTACTTC.

V usage is TRBV7-9 and J usage is TRBJ2-1, with D perhaps TRBD1 (5 bases). CDR1 is SEHNR and CDR2 is FQNEAQ in the germline V gene (reference sequence). The CDR3 spans 14 residues. V was pared by 5 bases and J by 3 bases, with 11 bases between. The CDR3 DNA is TGTGCCAGCAGCCCGGACACCAGCTACAATGAGCAGTTCTTC. Its protein product is CASSPDTSYNEQFF. Based on the CDR3 plus reference TRBV7-9 and TRBJ2-1, the full variable domain is DTGVSQNPRHKITKRGQNVTFRCDPISEHNRLYWYRQTLGQGPEFLTYFQNEAQLEKSRLLSDRFSAERPKGSFSTLEIQRTEQGDSAMYLCASSPDTSYNEQFFGPGTRLTVL.

The rearrangement uses TRBV28 and TRBJ2-5, with D unresolved. Germline assignment: CDR1 MDHEN and CDR2 SYDVKM. Trimming left V 2 bases short and J 0 bases short, with 7 bases between. The CDR3 contains 14 residues. CDR3: CASSLIGYQETQYF. CDR3 in DNA: TGTGCCAGCAGTTTAATAGGGTACCAAGAGACCCAGTACTTC.

V and J are TRBV7-2 and TRBJ2-1; a weak D match, TRBD1 (5 bases). V lost 4 bases and J 10 bases, leaving 14 bases between the germline ends. The CDR3 totals 13 residues. Germline V lookup: CDR1 SGHTA, CDR2 FQGNSA. The CDR3 loop is CASSWAGLGEQFF. The CDR3 DNA follows: TGTGCCAGCAGCTGGGCAGGGTTGGGGGAGCAGTTCTTC.

This clone has a handful of counts. The chain joins TRBV2 to TRBJ1-2; D is undetermined. The germline V gene has CDR1 SNHLY and CDR2 FYNNEI. The CDR3 spans 13 residues. Trimming pared 7 bases from V and 7 bases from J, leaving 16 bases between. CDR3 in amino acids: CASTWWVTGGYTF. DNA for the CDR3: TGTGCCAGCACCTGGTGGGTTACGGGTGGCTACACCTTC.

The genes are TRBV7-3 and TRBJ2-2; tentatively, D is TRBD1 (6 bases). Germline V gene data show CDR1 as SGHTA and CDR2 as FQGTGA. V was shortened by 5 bases and J by 3 bases, with 13 bases between the two germline ends. The CDR3 covers 15 residues. The CDR3 loop is CASSAQGMDTGELFF. The DNA of the CDR3 is TGTGCCAGCAGCGCCCAGGGGATGGACACCGGGGAGCTGTTTTTT.

The sample holds one count of this clone. The rearrangement links TRBV27 to TRBJ2-7; D may correspond to TRBD1 or TRBD2 (5 bases each). V was shortened by 4 bases and J by 2 bases, with 18 bases between the two germline ends. The CDR3 covers 16 residues. Germline assignment: CDR1 MNHEY and CDR2 SMNVEV (reference sequence). CDR3 in DNA: TGTGCCAGCAGTTCGGCCTCGACAGAGGGTACCTACGAGCAGTACTTC. Amino acid sequence: CASSSASTEGTYEQYF.

The J gene is TRBJ1-1, the V gene TRBV28; D may be TRBD1 (5 bases). The V end was cut by 2 bases, the J end by 4 bases, with 8 bases between. Germline loops: CDR1 MDHEN, CDR2 SYDVKM. The CDR3 is 13 amino acids. The CDR3 spells CASSLVGGTEAFF. CDR3 sequence (DNA): TGTGCCAGCAGTTTAGTGGGGGGCACTGAAGCTTTCTTT.

The chain is built from TRBV7-9 and TRBJ1-6; D remains ambiguous. Germline V gene lookup returns CDR1 SEHNR and CDR2 FQNEAQ (reference sequence). V was clipped by 3 bases and J by 0 bases, with 6 bases between them. CDR3 length: 15 amino acids. CDR3 in DNA: TGTGCCAGCAGCTTGGGGAGCTCCTATAATTCACCCCTCCACTTT. Translating it yields CASSLGSSYNSPLHF.

This clone has just a few counts. The chain links TRBV7-9 to TRBJ1-2; D gene ambiguous. V was shortened by 1 base and J by 5 bases, with 8 bases between the two germline ends. Germline V gene data show CDR1 as SEHNR and CDR2 as FQNEAQ (reference sequence). This CDR3 spans 13 amino acids. CDR3 residues: CASSLEVVYGYTF. Written as DNA, the CDR3 is TGTGCCAGCAGCTTAGAGGTGGTTTATGGCTACACCTTC.

The V call is TRBV19, the J call TRBJ2-7; no clear D. Germline V gene lookup returns CDR1 LNHDA and CDR2 SQIVND (reference sequence). The length of the CDR3 is 13 residues. The ends were cut back, 0 bases at V and 2 bases at J, with 5 bases in the middle. CDR3 nucleotides: TGTGCCAGTAGTATAGAGCTTACCTACGAGCAGTACTTC. Its protein product is CASSIELTYEQYF.

The chain uses TRBV7-9 and TRBJ1-6; 9 nucleotides align to TRBD1. With 3 bases clipped from V and 10 bases from J, the junction kept 10 bases outside the gene matches. This CDR3 is built from 16 residues. CDR1 is SEHNR and CDR2 is FQNEAQ in the germline V gene (reference sequence). Here the CDR3 reads CASSFHEQGASSPLHF. In DNA form, the CDR3 reads TGTGCCAGCAGCTTCCATGAACAGGGGGCTAGCTCACCCCTCCACTTT.

This clone has a handful of counts. V gene TRBV27 combines with J gene TRBJ2-5; D remains ambiguous. Germline CDR1 reads MNHEY; CDR2 reads SMNVEV (reference sequence). Trimming shortened V by 2 bases and J by 9 bases, and 7 bases separated the two germline ends. The CDR3 runs 11 residues. The CDR3 DNA sequence: TGTGCCAGCAGTTTAAGGTTCGCCCAGTACTTC. Translation: CASSLRFAQYF.